These 24 T cell receptor beta chains were sequenced from one sample in a study of blood T cell repertoires in COVID-19. The repertoire was sequenced with immunoSEQ multiplex PCR; TCRdb's copy has only in-frame clones and lacks some. Of 65,000 to 90,000 clones detected, 80% to 90% appear once; the ten largest clones hold over 7%. The specimen was peripheral blood. These receptors were obtained from a man aged 45 to 65 with acute or convalescent COVID-19.

This chain connects TRBV30 to TRBJ1-3; 7 nucleotides line up with TRBD1. The V gene's germline CDR1 is GTSNPN and CDR2 SVGIG (reference sequence). This CDR3 has 15 amino acids. V shed 1 base and J 2 bases; nucleotides not matched to a gene: 5. The CDR3, as DNA: TGTGCCTGGAGTGAAAAAGGGGGCCCTGGAAACACCATATATTTT. Translating it yields CAWSEKGGPGNTIYF.

V and J are TRBV5-1 and TRBJ1-2, with TRBD1 matching 7 bases. CDR3 size: 14 residues. Germline loops: CDR1 SGHRS, CDR2 YFSETQ. Trimming removed 3 bases from V and 2 bases from J; junction bases left unmatched: 4. The CDR3 loop reads CASSSLTGNYGYTF. CDR3 DNA sequence: TGCGCCAGCAGCTCGTTGACAGGGAACTATGGCTACACCTTC.

The chain has TRBV27 and TRBJ1-4; D not resolved. This CDR3 is 13 amino acids long. V was shortened by 3 bases and J by 11 bases, with 13 bases between the two germline ends. Germline CDR1 and CDR2: MNHEY and SMNVEV (reference sequence). Here the CDR3 DNA reads TGTGCCAGCAGTTTTTCCTCGGGCGGGAAACTGTTTTTT. It encodes CASSFSSGGKLFF.

This rearrangement joins TRBV5-6 to TRBJ2-5; TRBD1 matches at 7 bases. CDR3 length: 14 residues. V lost 4 bases to trimming and J lost 3 bases; unmatched junction nucleotides: 6. Germline CDR1 SGHDT, CDR2 YYEEEE. CDR3 in DNA: TGTGCCAGCAGCCATCAGGGGGTCGAAGAGACCCAGTACTTC. Protein product: CASSHQGVEETQYF.

The CDR3 region is CASKWEGLNTEAFF. The CDR3 bases are TGTGCCAGCAAGTGGGAGGGCCTGAACACTGAAGCTTTCTTT. The chain has TRBV2 and TRBJ1-1; D not resolved. Per germline, CDR1 SNHLY and CDR2 FYNNEI. Trimming took 7 bases from V and 0 from J, leaving 12 bases between them. This CDR3 contains 14 residues.

The chain couples TRBV12-3 or TRBV12-4 to TRBJ1-1; D remains unclear. This CDR3 region has 13 residues. The V gene lost 7 bases and the J gene lost 5 bases, with 14 bases spanning the gap. CDR3 loop: CASTLLGRTEAFF. In nucleotides, the CDR3 is TGTGCCAGCACCCTTTTAGGGAGGACTGAAGCTTTCTTT.

This chain uses TRBV6-1 with TRBJ1-2, with D possibly TRBD1 on 5 matching bases. Trimming took 1 base from V and 4 from J, leaving 19 bases between them. The V gene's germline CDR1 is MNHNS and CDR2 SASEGT. The CDR3 is 17 amino acids. The CDR3 coding sequence is TGTGCCAGCAGTGAAGAAGGGATTGGGGCCCTACTCTATGGCTACACCTTC. It translates to CASSEEGIGALLYGYTF.

The rearrangement uses TRBV5-1 and TRBJ2-1; 12 positions agree with TRBD2. CDR3 size: 18 residues. J lost 9 bases, V lost 5 bases, and 18 bases had no gene match. Germline CDR1 SGHRS, CDR2 YFSETQ. CDR3 protein: CASSLTPTGTSGQGEQFF. CDR3 in DNA: TGCGCCAGCAGTCTTACTCCCACCGGGACTAGCGGGCAAGGTGAGCAGTTCTTC.

This chain links TRBV11-2 with TRBJ1-2, with a possible D match to TRBD1 (6 bases). The germline V gene has CDR1 SGHAT and CDR2 FQNNGV. The CDR3 is 15 amino acids. Trimming pared 5 bases from V and 3 bases from J, leaving 16 bases between. The CDR3 is CASSLGGAYDYGYTF. Here the CDR3 DNA reads TGTGCCAGCAGCCTCGGGGGGGCGTATGACTATGGCTACACCTTC.

This clone was observed once. The rearrangement links TRBV9 to TRBJ2-1, with D possibly matching TRBD2 (6 bases). Germline V gives CDR1 SGDLS, CDR2 YYNGEE. This CDR3 spans 14 amino acids. Trimming took off 3 bases at V and 7 bases at J, with 14 bases between the two ends. CDR3 sequence (DNA): TGTGCCAGCAGCGCCCACGGGACTCCGAATGAGCAGTTCTTC. Protein sequence: CASSAHGTPNEQFF.

The rearrangement joins TRBV11-1 to TRBJ2-1; 7 nucleotides line up with TRBD1. The CDR3 consists of 16 residues. The ends lost 2 bases at V and 5 bases at J; junction bases unmatched: 9. Germline V gene sequence: CDR1 SGHAT, CDR2 FQDESV (reference sequence). CDR3 DNA: TGTGCCAGCAGCTTAAGCGGCAGGGGGACCCACAATGAGCAGTTCTTC. Its translation is CASSLSGRGTHNEQFF.

This clone has only one observation. The rearrangement uses TRBV13 and TRBJ2-3; 8 bases fit TRBD2. CDR3 length: 15 amino acids. V shed 5 bases, J shed 2 bases, and the junction held 6 bases outside the gene matches. Germline lookup yields CDR1 PRHDT and CDR2 FYEKMQ (reference sequence). The CDR3, as DNA: TGTGCCAGCAGCCCGAGAGCGGGAGACACAGATACGCAGTATTTT. It codes for CASSPRAGDTDTQYF.

Of note for this clone: This specimen includes other DNA sequences encoding the same CDR3. This chain links TRBV3-1 (or the pseudogene TRBV3-2) with TRBJ1-2, with 7 bases matching TRBD1. The J segment lost 0 bases and the V segment lost 1 base, leaving 2 bases of the junction unmatched. The CDR3 is made up of 15 amino acids. Germline V gene sequence: CDR1 LGHDT, CDR2 YNNKEL (reference sequence). DNA for the CDR3: TGTGCCAGCAGCCAAGTGACAGGGCCTAACTATGGCTACACCTTC. This codes for CASSQVTGPNYGYTF.

The chain uses TRBV27 and TRBJ2-7; 8 bases fit TRBD1. V trimming: 3 bases; J trimming: 2 bases; junction bases outside the gene matches: 12. The CDR3 has 17 amino acids. The germline V gene encodes CDR1 MNHEY and CDR2 SMNVEV (reference sequence). For the CDR3, the DNA is TGTGCCAGCAGTTTTCCGGGACAGGCAAGAGAAACCTACGAGCAGTACGTC. It is translated as CASSFPGQARETYEQYV.

Here the CDR3 reads CASSLEGQVYGGYTF. The CDR3 DNA reads TGCGCCAGCAGCTTGGAGGGACAGGTTTATGGTGGCTACACCTTC. The rearrangement joins TRBV5-1 to TRBJ1-2; 8 positions match TRBD1. Germline V gene data show CDR1 as SGHRS and CDR2 as YFSETQ. Unmatched junction bases numbered 8, after V lost 0 bases and J lost 7 bases. The CDR3 consists of 15 residues.

This clone is a singleton in its sample. One junction end does not reproduce the germline sequence, and a read error may be involved. The chain has TRBV19 and TRBJ1-1; tentatively, D is TRBD1 (5 bases). The germline gives CDR1 LNHDA, CDR2 SQIVND (reference sequence). This CDR3 comprises 16 residues. This CDR3 reads CASRIGAGVGWTEAFF. The CDR3 region has the DNA TGTGCCAGTAGAATAGGAGCGGGGGTGGGTTGGACTGAAGCTTTCTTT.

The chain employs TRBV29-1 and TRBJ1-1; D is unclear. Germline values: CDR1 SQVTM, CDR2 ANQGSEA. The CDR3 consists of 13 residues. Trimming left V 4 bases short and J 8 bases short, with 17 bases between. DNA for the CDR3: TGCAGCGTTGGGAGGAGTATAAAAGGAGAAGCTTTCTTT. This encodes CSVGRSIKGEAFF. The full variable domain, rest sourced from reference TRBV29-1 and TRBJ1-1, is SAVISQKPSRDICQRGTSLTIQCQVDSQVTMMFWYRQQPGQSLTLIATANQGSEATYESGFVIDKFPISRPNLTFSTLTVSNMSPEDSSIYLCSVGRSIKGEAFFGQGTRLTVV.

V and J are TRBV7-9 and TRBJ1-1, with 9 bases that match TRBD1. This CDR3 has 16 amino acids. The ends lost 5 bases at V and 2 bases at J; junction bases unmatched: 9. Germline V CDR1 and CDR2: SEHNR, FQNEAQ (reference sequence). This CDR3 reads CASSLRRQGGNTEAFF. The CDR3 region has the DNA TGTGCCAGCAGCCTACGCCGACAGGGGGGAAACACTGAAGCTTTCTTT.

This chain links TRBV4-2 with TRBJ1-6; D remains unclear. The CDR3 covers 18 residues. Germline V gene data show CDR1 as LGHNA and CDR2 as YNFKEQ. V lost 3 bases to trimming and J lost 0 bases, with 15 bases between them. The CDR3 DNA follows: TGTGCCAGCAGCCATAATTCAATTACTAGCTCCTATAATTCACCCCTCCACTTT. Translating it yields CASSHNSITSSYNSPLHF.

This clone has a handful of counts. The chain uses TRBV29-1 and TRBJ1-1; D is perhaps TRBD1 (6 bases). Germline CDR1 is SQVTM and CDR2 is ANQGSEA. Trimming left V 6 bases short and J 4 bases short, with 15 bases between. The CDR3 has 13 residues. This chain's CDR3 is CSVKIQGSTEAFF. The CDR3 region has the DNA TGCAGCGTGAAGATACAGGGTAGCACTGAAGCTTTCTTT.

The chain has TRBV5-4 and TRBJ1-2; a possible D gene is TRBD1 (6 bases). Germline V CDR1 and CDR2: SGHNT, YYREEE (reference sequence). The V end was cut by 1 base, the J end by 7 bases, with 11 bases between. CDR3 size: 13 residues. The CDR3 reads CASSLFGGSGYTF. As DNA, the CDR3 is TGTGCCAGCAGCTTGTTTGGGGGCTCTGGCTACACCTTC.

This chain uses TRBV4-1 with TRBJ2-7, with 11 bases matching TRBD2. CDR1 is MGHRA and CDR2 is YSYEKL in the germline V gene. This CDR3 is 15 amino acids long. The V and J ends lost 4 bases and 0 bases, in that order; junction bases with no gene match: 2. CDR3: CASSRGTSGSYEQYF. The CDR3 nucleotides are TGCGCCAGCAGCCGCGGGACTAGCGGCTCCTACGAGCAGTACTTC.

As concerns this clone: Other DNA variants within this sample encode the same CDR3. The CDR3 reads CASSPTGTGNEKLFF. The DNA of the CDR3 is TGTGCCAGCTCACCTACCGGGACAGGGAATGAAAAACTGTTTTTT. The J gene is TRBJ1-4, the V gene TRBV18; 9 nucleotides line up with TRBD1. This CDR3 comprises 15 residues. V lost 3 bases and J lost 5; bases outside the gene matches: 4. In germline, CDR1 is KGHSH, CDR2 LQKENI. Full variable domain (missing parts from reference TRBV18 and TRBJ1-4): NAGVMQNPRHLVRRRGQEARLRCSPMKGHSHVYWYRQLPEEGLKFMVYLQKENIIDESGMPKERFSAEFPKEGPSILRIQQVVRGDSAAYFCASSPTGTGNEKLFFGSGTQLSVL.

The gene calls are TRBV18 and TRBJ1-3, with D unresolved. This CDR3 contains 14 residues. Germline CDR1 and CDR2: KGHSH and LQKENI. V was pared by 2 bases and J by 0 bases, with 5 bases between. CDR3 loop: CASSPEYSGNTIYF. In DNA form, the CDR3 reads TGTGCCAGCTCACCAGAGTACTCTGGAAACACCATATATTTT.